This record concerns one T cell receptor (beta chain) sequence. Its cognate antigen is unknown. With 60 Vbeta and 13 Jbeta primers, the PCR was carried out. The protocol was immunoSEQ multiplex PCR, while the TCRdb copy is restricted to in-frame clones and leaves out a portion. This sample has about 90,000 clones, with roughly 70% found just once. The sample originates from a study of cytomegalovirus exposure and HLA in healthy donors. Trimming took 0 bases from V and 1 from J, leaving 17 bases between them. CDR1 and CDR2 from the germline V gene are SGHDT and YYEEEE. CDR3 size: 18 residues. Findings and limits, study-wide: CMV antigen specificity was confirmed in vitro for a few CMV-associated chains.

The source is a man aged 25-45 years in good health and CMV-seropositive. This chain joins TRBV5-6 and TRBJ1-5; weak D call: TRBD1 (6 bases). The source material was PBMCs. In DNA form, the CDR3 reads TGTGCCAGCAGCTTGGCCGGGACAACCTTTTTCAGCAATCAGCCCCAGCATTTT. This translates into CASSLAGTTFFSNQPQHF. Full variable domain (missing parts from reference TRBV5-6 and TRBJ1-5): DAGVTQSPTHLIKTRGQQVTLRCSPKSGHDTVSWYQQALGQGPQFIFQYYEEEERQRGNFPDRFSGHQFPNYSSELNVNALLLGDSALYLCASSLAGTTFFSNQPQHFGDGTRLSIL.